The 11 T cell receptor beta chains in this list originate from one sample, sequenced in a study of control samples from healthy donors and cancer patients. The method was immunoSEQ multiplex PCR; TCRdb's version includes in-frame clones alone and lacks a portion of them. The sample consists of 95,000 to 150,000 clones, approximately 92% of them appearing once. The sequenced material came from PBMCs. These receptors were taken from a man older than 75 with head and neck cancer.

The rearrangement links TRBV5-8 to TRBJ1-5; D perhaps matches TRBD1 (5 bases). CDR3 length: 16 amino acids. CDR1 is SGHTS and CDR2 is YDEGEE in the germline V gene. The V gene lost 4 bases and the J gene lost 0 bases, with 14 bases spanning the gap. The CDR3, as DNA: TGTGCCAGCAGCCCGGAGGACAATTATAGCAATCAGCCCCAGCATTTT. It is translated as CASSPEDNYSNQPQHF.

The V and J genes are TRBV5-1 and TRBJ2-5; perhaps TRBD2 as D (5 bases). Germline CDR1 is SGHRS and CDR2 is YFSETQ. Trimming cost V 3 bases and J 7 bases, with 19 bases left between them. The CDR3 has 15 amino acids. The CDR3: CASSSAEIGGLTQYF. CDR3 sequence (DNA): TGCGCCAGCAGCTCTGCGGAGATTGGCGGGTTGACCCAGTACTTC. The whole variable domain, remainder taken from reference TRBV5-1 and TRBJ2-5, is KAGVTQTPRYLIKTRGQQVTLSCSPISGHRSVSWYQQTPGQGLQFLFEYFSETQRNKGNFPGRFSGRQFSNSRSEMNVSTLELGDSALYLCASSSAEIGGLTQYFGPGTRLLVL.

The V call is TRBV3-1 (or the pseudogene TRBV3-2), the J call TRBJ2-3; TRBD2 aligns across 10 bases. The CDR3 runs to 15 residues. Per germline, CDR1 LGHDT and CDR2 YNNKEL (reference sequence). The trim removed 4 bases at V and 6 bases at J, leaving 7 bases unmatched. CDR3 amino acids: CASSLLAGRLDTQYF. The CDR3 DNA reads as TGTGCCAGCAGCCTACTAGCGGGAAGATTGGATACGCAGTATTTT.

Here the CDR3 DNA reads TGTGCCAGCAGTTTAGGGACCGGCGGGATAGCTTTCTTT. This translates into CASSLGTGGIAFF. V and J are TRBV12-3 or TRBV12-4 and TRBJ1-1, with no clear D. CDR3 length: 13 residues. V was clipped by 1 base and J by 10 bases, with 13 bases between them.

The chain couples TRBV2 to TRBJ2-3, with 10 nucleotides matching TRBD2. Germline CDR1 and CDR2: SNHLY and FYNNEI. Trimming cost V 2 bases and J 2 bases; bases outside gene matches: 4. The CDR3 spans 16 residues. The CDR3 loop reads CASSEITSGVTDTQYF. The CDR3 bases are TGTGCCAGCAGTGAAATCACTAGCGGGGTCACAGATACGCAGTATTTT.

CDR3 protein: CASSLTISRGDGYTF. The DNA for the CDR3 is TGCGCCAGCAGCTTGACCATCTCGAGGGGGGATGGCTACACCTTC. The chain carries TRBV5-1 and TRBJ1-2; possibly TRBD1 for D (6 bases). The CDR3 is 15 amino acids. The V gene's germline CDR1 is SGHRS and CDR2 YFSETQ. V was trimmed by 1 base and J by 6 bases, leaving 16 bases between them. Looking up the rest from reference TRBV5-1 and TRBJ1-2 gives the full variable domain: KAGVTQTPRYLIKTRGQQVTLSCSPISGHRSVSWYQQTPGQGLQFLFEYFSETQRNKGNFPGRFSGRQFSNSRSEMNVSTLELGDSALYLCASSLTISRGDGYTFGSGTRLTVV.

This clone appeared a few times. The chain uses TRBV4-1 and TRBJ2-7, with D possibly being TRBD2 (6 bases). V lost 4 bases to trimming and J lost 3 bases, with 19 bases between them. This CDR3 spans 16 amino acids. Germline lookup yields CDR1 MGHRA and CDR2 YSYEKL. DNA for the CDR3: TGCGCCAGCAGCCCCTCTGTGGGAGGCTACCTCTACGAGCAGTACTTC. This codes for CASSPSVGGYLYEQYF.

The genes are TRBV19 and TRBJ2-1; 7 nucleotides agree with TRBD1. The CDR3 is 14 amino acids. V shed 9 bases and J 7 bases; nucleotides not matched to a gene: 12. Germline V CDR1 and CDR2: LNHDA, SQIVND (reference sequence). CDR3 coding DNA: TGTGCCAGCAGGGGGAGAGGCAGGGCGAATGAGCAGTTCTTC. It codes for CASRGRGRANEQFF. The entire variable domain, with the rest obtained from reference TRBV19 and TRBJ2-1, is as follows: DGGITQSPKYLFRKEGQNVTLSCEQNLNHDAMYWYRQDPGQGLRLIYYSQIVNDFQKGDIAEGYSVSREKKESFPLTVTSAQKNPTAFYLCASRGRGRANEQFFGPGTRLTVL.

V gene TRBV7-2 combines with J gene TRBJ1-4; TRBD1 aligns across 9 bases. The CDR3 runs 14 residues. The V gene's germline CDR1 is SGHTA and CDR2 FQGNSA. Trimming took 4 bases from V and 7 from J; bases not matched to a gene: 4. CDR3 DNA sequence: TGTGCCAGCAGCTACGGGACAGGGTCTGAAAAACTGTTTTTT. Translating it yields CASSYGTGSEKLFF.

The chain couples TRBV10-2 to TRBJ2-1, with TRBD2 as a possible D gene (5 bases). CDR3 size: 13 residues. CDR1 and CDR2 from the germline V gene are WSHSY and SAAADI. V was cut by 2 bases and J by 8 bases, with 10 bases left in between. CDR3 in DNA: TGCGCCAGCAGTGAGAGGAGGCGTCATGAGCAGTTCTTC. Protein: CASSERRRHEQFF.

The gene calls are TRBV3-1 (or the pseudogene TRBV3-2) and TRBJ2-5, with a weak D call TRBD2 (6 bases). Germline CDR1 is LGHDT and CDR2 is YNNKEL (reference sequence). The CDR3 runs to 16 residues. V lost 0 bases and J 5 bases, leaving 16 bases between the germline ends. The CDR3 sequence is CASSQDSGGAVETQYF. CDR3 in DNA: TGTGCCAGCAGCCAAGATAGCGGCGGGGCGGTTGAGACCCAGTACTTC.